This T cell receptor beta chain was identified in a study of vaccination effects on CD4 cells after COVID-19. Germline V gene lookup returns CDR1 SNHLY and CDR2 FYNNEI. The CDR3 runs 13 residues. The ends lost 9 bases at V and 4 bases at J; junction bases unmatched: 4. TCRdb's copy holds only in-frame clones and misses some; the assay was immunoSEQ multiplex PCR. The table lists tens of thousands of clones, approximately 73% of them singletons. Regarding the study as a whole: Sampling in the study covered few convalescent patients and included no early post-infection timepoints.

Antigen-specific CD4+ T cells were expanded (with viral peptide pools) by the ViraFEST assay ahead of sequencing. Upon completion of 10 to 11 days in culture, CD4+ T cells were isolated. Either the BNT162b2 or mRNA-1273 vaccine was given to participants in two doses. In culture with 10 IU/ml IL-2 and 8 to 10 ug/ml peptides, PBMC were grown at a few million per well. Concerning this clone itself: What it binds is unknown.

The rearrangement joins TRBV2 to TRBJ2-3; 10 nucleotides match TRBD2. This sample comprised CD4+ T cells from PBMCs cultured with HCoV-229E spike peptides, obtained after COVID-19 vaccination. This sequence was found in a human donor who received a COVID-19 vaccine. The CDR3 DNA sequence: TGTGCCAGTCTAGCGGGGGTCTCAGATACGCAGTATTTT. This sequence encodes CASLAGVSDTQYF.